This record looks at one T cell receptor (beta chain) sequence and its context. This receptor's antigen is unknown. Base qualities are not recorded, but no much larger clone differs from it by a single base. The donors belonged to the validation cohort of under 150 subjects, which was separate from the roughly 670-subject first cohort. The source of the sample is a study of cytomegalovirus exposure and HLA in healthy donors (TCRdb year 2017). Regarding the study in general: According to a later analysis, the 120 or so validation repertoires were produced on the same platform as the approximately 610 repertoires of the first cohort. Along with the approximately 600-subject first cohort, a separate validation cohort of about 110 different subjects was used. The study combined high-throughput TCR immunosequencing, statistical association of individual TCRs with disease status, and machine learning to predict cytomegalovirus infection status. The study aimed to test whether cataloging public T cell receptors could reveal signatures of past pathogen exposure. Overall results and qualifications from the work: In a later analysis, TCRs clustered in the first cohort were found to also tend to co-occur in the 120 or so validation repertoires, with approximately 93% of cluster scores above 0. The authors suggested that the approach could potentially be generalized to other disease states and immunological phenotypes. The classifier was reported to diagnose cytomegalovirus status with high specificity and sensitivity in both the original and validation cohorts. Most TCR sequences were seen in very few donors, while some public TCRs were found in many individuals. In vitro tests confirmed that a few of the cytomegalovirus-associated TCR beta chains recognize cytomegalovirus antigens. A later analysis lacked HLA typing for the validation cohort, so it scored co-occurrence in that cohort across all 110 or so repertoires. The study listed 164 TCR beta chains as associated with cytomegalovirus.

The library came from the immunoSEQ multiplex PCR assay. The authors' analysis ran thus. A statistical classification framework was developed to diagnose cytomegalovirus status using the catalog of TCR beta chain sequences. The immuneACCESS repertoire file appears here via TCRdb, limited to in-frame rearrangements. These files lack a portion of the clones; in checked studies, under half of the deficit traces to unresolved V genes, and the cause of the others is not known. The V and J calls and clone size come from that table; D and trimming were worked out from the DNA. The sample table holds 100,000 to 150,000 clones, of which about 88% were seen once. 0.95% to 1.5% of the sample is taken by the ten largest. The source of this sequence is a young woman in good health and CMV-seronegative. Input material: PBMCs.

The DNA is as follows: TGTGCCAGCAGATTGACAGGGGCCGTTGCTAACTATGGCTACACCTTC. This codes for CASRLTGAVANYGYTF. The chain is encoded by TRBV2 joined to TRBJ1-2; 8 nucleotides in the junction match TRBD1. V lost 6 bases and J lost 0 bases, and the count of bases not matched to a germline gene is 9. The CDR3 runs 16 amino acids, cysteine and phenylalanine included. Left in the record is the CDR3 DNA by itself, 48 bases read in frame from the first base. CDR1 and CDR2 are read off the germline V gene as SNHLY and FYNNEI.